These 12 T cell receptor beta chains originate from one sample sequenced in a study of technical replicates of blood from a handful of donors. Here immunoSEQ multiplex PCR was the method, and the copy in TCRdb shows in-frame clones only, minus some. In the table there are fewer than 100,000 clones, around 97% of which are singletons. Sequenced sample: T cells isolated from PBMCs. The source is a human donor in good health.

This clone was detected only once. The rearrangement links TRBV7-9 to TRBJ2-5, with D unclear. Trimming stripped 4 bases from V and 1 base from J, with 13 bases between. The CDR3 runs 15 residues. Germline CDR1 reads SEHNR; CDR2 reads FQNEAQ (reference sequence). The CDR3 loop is CASSSQPGAQETQYF. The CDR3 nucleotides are TGTGCCAGCAGCTCCCAACCGGGTGCCCAAGAGACCCAGTACTTC.

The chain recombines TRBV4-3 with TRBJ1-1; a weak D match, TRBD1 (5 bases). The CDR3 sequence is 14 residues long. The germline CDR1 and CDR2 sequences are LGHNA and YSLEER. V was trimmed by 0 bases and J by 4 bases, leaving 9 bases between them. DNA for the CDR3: TGCGCCAGCAGCCAAGATCAGGGAGGCACTGAAGCTTTCTTT. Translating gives CASSQDQGGTEAFF.

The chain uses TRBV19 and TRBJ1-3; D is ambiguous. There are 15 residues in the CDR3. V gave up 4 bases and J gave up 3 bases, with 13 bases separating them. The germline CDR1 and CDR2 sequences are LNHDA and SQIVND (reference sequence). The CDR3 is CASSNAEGNGNTIYF. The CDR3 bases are TGTGCCAGTAGTAATGCCGAGGGAAATGGAAACACCATATATTTT.

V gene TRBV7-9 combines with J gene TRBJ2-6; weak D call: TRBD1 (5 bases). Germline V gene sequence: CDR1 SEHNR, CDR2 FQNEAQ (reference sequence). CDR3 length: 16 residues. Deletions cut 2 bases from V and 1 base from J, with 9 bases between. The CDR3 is CASSLWGQSGANVLTF. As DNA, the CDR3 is TGTGCCAGCAGCTTATGGGGCCAGTCTGGGGCCAACGTCCTGACTTTC.

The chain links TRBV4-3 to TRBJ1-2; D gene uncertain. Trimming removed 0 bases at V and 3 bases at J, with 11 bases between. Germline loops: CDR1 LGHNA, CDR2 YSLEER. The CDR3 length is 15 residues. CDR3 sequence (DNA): TGCGCCAGCAGCCAAGATCTGGGCCAGGACTATGGCTACACCTTC. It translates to CASSQDLGQDYGYTF.

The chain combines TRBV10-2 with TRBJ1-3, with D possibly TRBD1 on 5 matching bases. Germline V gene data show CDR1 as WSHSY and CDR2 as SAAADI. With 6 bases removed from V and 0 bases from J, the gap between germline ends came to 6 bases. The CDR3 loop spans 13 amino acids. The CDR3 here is CASRTDSGNTIYF. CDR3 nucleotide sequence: TGCGCCAGCAGGACAGACTCTGGAAACACCATATATTTT.

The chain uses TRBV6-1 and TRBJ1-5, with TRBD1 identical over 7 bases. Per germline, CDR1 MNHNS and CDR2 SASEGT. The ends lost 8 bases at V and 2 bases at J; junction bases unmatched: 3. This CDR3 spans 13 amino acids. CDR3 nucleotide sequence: TGTGCCAGCGACAGGGATGGCAATCAGCCCCAGCATTTT. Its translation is CASDRDGNQPQHF.

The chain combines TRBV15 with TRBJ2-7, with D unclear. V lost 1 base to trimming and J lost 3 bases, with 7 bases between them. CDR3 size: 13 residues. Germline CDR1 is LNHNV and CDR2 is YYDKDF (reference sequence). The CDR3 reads CATSRGFGYEQYF. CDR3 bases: TGTGCCACCAGCAGAGGGTTCGGCTACGAGCAGTACTTC.

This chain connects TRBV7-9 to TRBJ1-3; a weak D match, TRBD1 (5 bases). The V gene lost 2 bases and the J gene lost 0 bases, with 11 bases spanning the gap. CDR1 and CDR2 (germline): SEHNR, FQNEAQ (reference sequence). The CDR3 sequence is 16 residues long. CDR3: CASSLYRGLSGNTIYF. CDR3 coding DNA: TGTGCCAGCAGCTTATATAGGGGCCTCTCTGGAAACACCATATATTTT.

CDR3 amino acids: CASSESSPETQYF. The CDR3, as DNA: TGCGCCAGCAGTGAGTCTAGCCCAGAGACCCAGTACTTC. The V call is TRBV10-2, the J call TRBJ2-5; D not resolved. The germline V gene encodes CDR1 WSHSY and CDR2 SAAADI. This CDR3 comprises 13 residues. The ends were cut back, 0 bases at V and 4 bases at J, with 6 bases in the middle.

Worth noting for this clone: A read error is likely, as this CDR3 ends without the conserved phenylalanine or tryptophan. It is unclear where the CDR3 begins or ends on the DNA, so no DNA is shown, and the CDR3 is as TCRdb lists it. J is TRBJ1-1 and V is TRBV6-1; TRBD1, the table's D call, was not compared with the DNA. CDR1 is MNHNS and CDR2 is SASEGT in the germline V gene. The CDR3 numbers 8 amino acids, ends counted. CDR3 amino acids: CATYDRVL.

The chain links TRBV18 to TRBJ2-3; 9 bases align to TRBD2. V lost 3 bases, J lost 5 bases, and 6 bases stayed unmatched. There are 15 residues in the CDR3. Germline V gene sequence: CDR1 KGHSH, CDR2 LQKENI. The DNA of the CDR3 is TGTGCCAGCTCACCTTTAGCGGGAGCGATAGATACGCAGTATTTT. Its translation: CASSPLAGAIDTQYF.